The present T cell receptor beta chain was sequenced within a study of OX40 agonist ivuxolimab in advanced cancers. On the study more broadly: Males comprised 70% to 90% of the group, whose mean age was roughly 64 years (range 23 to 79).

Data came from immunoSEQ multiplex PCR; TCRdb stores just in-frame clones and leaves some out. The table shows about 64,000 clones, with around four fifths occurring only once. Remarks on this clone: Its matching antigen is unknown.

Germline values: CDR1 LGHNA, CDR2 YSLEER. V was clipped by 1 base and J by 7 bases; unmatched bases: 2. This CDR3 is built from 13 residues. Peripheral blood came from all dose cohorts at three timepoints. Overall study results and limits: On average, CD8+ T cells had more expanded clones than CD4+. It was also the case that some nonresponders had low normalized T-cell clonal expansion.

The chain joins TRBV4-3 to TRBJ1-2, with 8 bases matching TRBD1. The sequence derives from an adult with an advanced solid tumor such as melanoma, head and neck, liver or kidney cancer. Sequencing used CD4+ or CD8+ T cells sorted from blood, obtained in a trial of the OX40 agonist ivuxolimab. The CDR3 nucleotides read TGCGCCAGCAGCCAAGGGACAGGGTTTGGCTACACCTTC. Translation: CASSQGTGFGYTF.